One and the same sample provided the 31 T cell receptor beta chains below, sequenced in a study of shared clonotypes between healthy human individuals. Clones were sequenced by immunoSEQ multiplex PCR, and TCRdb holds only the in-frame ones, with some missing. The sample yields roughly 1 million clones, around 78% seen once. Sequenced sample: memory CD4+ T cells from PBMCs. Specified subset: CD45RA-negative fraction. These receptor sequences come from a man between 18 and 35 years old in good health. Some clones in this sample may be carry-over from other donors' samples.

The chain recombines TRBV5-4 with TRBJ2-2; D might be TRBD2 (6 bases). The length of the CDR3 is 16 residues. Germline V CDR1 and CDR2: SGHNT, YYREEE (reference sequence). Deletions cut 1 base from V and 2 bases from J, with 12 bases between. The CDR3 sequence: CASSLKGGINTGELFF. CDR3 DNA sequence: TGTGCCAGCAGCTTGAAGGGAGGAATAAACACCGGGGAGCTGTTTTTT.

This chain joins TRBV5-1 and TRBJ2-1; 7 bases are a match to TRBD2. The CDR3 contains 14 residues. Germline values: CDR1 SGHRS, CDR2 YFSETQ. After removal of 5 bases from V and 6 bases from J, the junction contained 8 bases not matched to a gene. Here the CDR3 DNA reads TGCGCCAGCAGGGGTCTGGCGGGAGCCAATGAGCAGTTCTTC. This translates into CASRGLAGANEQFF.

The V call is TRBV5-1, the J call TRBJ1-3, with TRBD1 identical over 7 bases. Per the germline V gene, CDR1 is SGHRS and CDR2 is YFSETQ. V lost 0 bases to trimming and J lost 0 bases; unmatched junction nucleotides: 6. The CDR3 spans 17 residues. Here the CDR3 DNA reads TGCGCCAGCAGCTTGGAGGGACAGTGGAACTCTGGAAACACCATATATTTT. Translated: CASSLEGQWNSGNTIYF. The whole variable domain, filled in from reference TRBV5-1 and TRBJ1-3, reads KAGVTQTPRYLIKTRGQQVTLSCSPISGHRSVSWYQQTPGQGLQFLFEYFSETQRNKGNFPGRFSGRQFSNSRSEMNVSTLELGDSALYLCASSLEGQWNSGNTIYFGEGSWLTVV.

The chain joins TRBV5-4 to TRBJ2-4; TRBD2 matches at 8 bases. After removal of 0 bases from V and 6 bases from J, the junction contained 2 bases not matched to a gene. CDR1 is SGHNT, CDR2 YYREEE, per germline (reference sequence). The CDR3 sequence is 14 residues long. In DNA form, the CDR3 reads TGTGCCAGCAGCTTGGGCGGGACTAGAAACATTCAGTACTTC. It specifies CASSLGGTRNIQYF.

This chain uses TRBV5-4 with TRBJ2-7; D assignment may be TRBD1 or TRBD2 (5 bases each). The germline V gene encodes CDR1 SGHNT and CDR2 YYREEE (reference sequence). Between the trimmed V and J ends, which lost 0 bases and 4 bases, there was a span of 29 bases. The CDR3 runs 20 residues. CDR3 nucleotides: TGTGCCAGCAGCTTGGCTCTGAGCCCAGCGGCTGCCGACAGATCTTACGAGCAGTACTTC. It is translated as CASSLALSPAAADRSYEQYF. Drawing the rest from reference TRBV5-4 and TRBJ2-7, the complete variable domain is ETGVTQSPTHLIKTRGQQVTLRCSSQSGHNTVSWYQQALGQGPQFIFQYYREEENGRGNFPPRFSGLQFPNYSSELNVNALELDDSALYLCASSLALSPAAADRSYEQYFGPGTRLTVT.

The rearrangement uses TRBV7-9 and TRBJ2-1; 9 bases align to TRBD1. Unmatched junction bases numbered 16, after V lost 4 bases and J lost 6 bases. CDR1 is SEHNR, CDR2 FQNEAQ, per germline (reference sequence). CDR3 size: 18 residues. In DNA, the CDR3 is TGTGCCAGCAGCTCACCCGGGGCGGCGACAGGGGGTAGCAATGAGCAGTTCTTC. Translating it yields CASSSPGAATGGSNEQFF.

The chain recombines TRBV28 with TRBJ2-7; 11 bases agree with TRBD2. V lost 6 bases, J lost 2 bases, and 6 bases stayed unmatched. From germline, CDR1 is MDHEN and CDR2 SYDVKM. The CDR3 is 15 residues long. The CDR3 sequence is CASSLGTSGTYEQYF. The CDR3 DNA follows: TGTGCCAGCAGCCTAGGGACTAGCGGCACCTACGAGCAGTACTTC.

The chain is built from TRBV11-1 and TRBJ2-7; D may be TRBD2 (5 bases). V was clipped by 4 bases and J by 3 bases, with 13 bases between them. The CDR3 has 14 residues. Germline loops: CDR1 SGHAT, CDR2 FQDESV (reference sequence). The CDR3 spells CASSSRFGVYEQYF. The DNA for the CDR3 is TGTGCCAGCAGCTCCCGATTCGGGGTCTACGAGCAGTACTTC.

The V gene is TRBV28, the J gene TRBJ1-1; a possible D gene is TRBD1 (5 bases). This CDR3 is built from 14 residues. Per the germline V gene, CDR1 is MDHEN and CDR2 is SYDVKM. V was pared by 2 bases and J by 0 bases, with 7 bases between. The CDR3 reads CASSLPGMNTEAFF. CDR3 DNA sequence: TGTGCCAGCAGTTTACCAGGGATGAACACTGAAGCTTTCTTT. Using reference TRBV28 and TRBJ1-1 for the parts outside the CDR3, the full variable domain is DVKVTQSSRYLVKRTGEKVFLECVQDMDHENMFWYRQDPGLGLRLIYFSYDVKMKEKGDIPEGYSVSREKKERFSLILESASTNQTSMYLCASSLPGMNTEAFFGQGTRLTVV.

This rearrangement joins TRBV11-3 to TRBJ2-3; D remains ambiguous. The CDR3 consists of 13 residues. The germline V and J ends were trimmed by 1 base and 2 bases, with 4 bases remaining between them. Germline CDR1 SGHNT, CDR2 YENEEA. CDR3 nucleotide sequence: TGTGCCAGCAGCTTAGCCAACACAGATACGCAGTATTTT. Translated: CASSLANTDTQYF.

J is TRBJ1-3 and V is TRBV19; TRBD1 matches 9 bases. Germline CDR1 and CDR2: LNHDA and SQIVND (reference sequence). The CDR3 covers 15 residues. V shed 5 bases, J shed 4 bases, and the junction held 6 bases outside the gene matches. CDR3 loop: CASSSRTGEGNTIYF. The CDR3 DNA follows: TGTGCCAGTAGTTCCCGGACAGGGGAAGGAAACACCATATATTTT.

V gene TRBV28 combines with J gene TRBJ1-5; 7 bases agree with TRBD1. The junction had 7 bases not matched to a gene; V was cut back by 5 bases and J by 3 bases. Per the germline V gene, CDR1 is MDHEN and CDR2 is SYDVKM. The CDR3 totals 15 residues. CDR3 DNA sequence: TGTGCCAGCAGTGGGACAGCTATCCCCAATCAGCCCCAGCATTTT. Protein product: CASSGTAIPNQPQHF.

V is TRBV6-9 and J is TRBJ1-2; D is perhaps TRBD1 (6 bases). The CDR3 spans 13 residues. Trimming took 4 bases from V and 7 from J, leaving 13 bases between them. Germline V CDR1 and CDR2: MNHGY, SVAAGI. The CDR3 region has the DNA TGTGCCAGCAGTTCACTAACAGGGACTGGCTACACCTTC. It is translated as CASSSLTGTGYTF.

With regard to this clone: One junction end disagrees with the germline gene, perhaps due to a read error. This chain connects TRBV18 to TRBJ2-1; TRBD1 might be the D (7 bases). The V gene's germline CDR1 is KGHSH and CDR2 LQKENI. The CDR3 covers 12 residues. CDR3 DNA: TGTGCCAGCTCACCACAACAGGAGGGACAGATCTTC. Amino acids: CASSPQQEGQIF.

The V gene is TRBV18, the J gene TRBJ1-2, with D possibly matching TRBD1 (5 bases). Germline lookup yields CDR1 KGHSH and CDR2 LQKENI. The ends were cut back, 4 bases at V and 0 bases at J, with 12 bases in the middle. This CDR3 spans 15 amino acids. The CDR3 DNA follows: TGTGCCAGCTCACAGGGGCCCCGGTCTAACTATGGCTACACCTTC. Encoded protein: CASSQGPRSNYGYTF. The variable domain in full, completed from reference TRBV18 and TRBJ1-2, reads NAGVMQNPRHLVRRRGQEARLRCSPMKGHSHVYWYRQLPEEGLKFMVYLQKENIIDESGMPKERFSAEFPKEGPSILRIQQVVRGDSAAYFCASSQGPRSNYGYTFGSGTRLTVV.

The gene calls are TRBV18 and TRBJ1-1; TRBD1 aligns across 12 bases. V lost 3 bases, J lost 5 bases, and 16 bases stayed unmatched. This CDR3 region has 19 residues. Germline V lookup: CDR1 KGHSH, CDR2 LQKENI. CDR3 sequence reads: CASSPSGTGGQKAGTEAFF. The DNA of the CDR3 is TGTGCCAGCTCACCTTCCGGGACAGGGGGCCAAAAGGCGGGAACTGAAGCTTTCTTT.

The gene calls are TRBV5-6 and TRBJ2-7; 8 nucleotides match TRBD1. Germline assignment: CDR1 SGHDT and CDR2 YYEEEE. CDR3 length: 16 residues. Trimming took 3 bases from V and 2 from J; bases not matched to a gene: 10. CDR3 sequence: CASSSNPGQATYEQYF. CDR3 nucleotides: TGTGCCAGCAGCTCTAATCCGGGACAGGCGACCTACGAGCAGTACTTC.

The rearrangement joins TRBV7-3 to TRBJ2-5; 8 bases are shared with TRBD1. Germline loops: CDR1 SGHTA, CDR2 FQGTGA. V lost 3 bases and J lost 5; bases outside the gene matches: 8. The CDR3 has 15 amino acids. As DNA, the CDR3 is TGTGCCAGCAGCTTGGCGTCAGGGGGCGAGGAGACCCAGTACTTC. Translation gives CASSLASGGEETQYF. The complete variable domain, with remaining parts taken from reference TRBV7-3 and TRBJ2-5, reads GAGVSQTPSNKVTEKGKYVELRCDPISGHTALYWYRQSLGQGPEFLIYFQGTGAADDSGLPNDRFFAVRPEGSVSTLKIQRTERGDSAVYLCASSLASGGEETQYFGPGTRLLVL.

This clone was picked up one time. This rearrangement joins TRBV5-8 to TRBJ1-4; 10 bases agree with TRBD1. CDR1 SGHTS and CDR2 YDEGEE come from the germline V gene. V trimming: 10 bases; J trimming: 7 bases; junction bases outside the gene matches: 7. This CDR3 is 13 amino acids long. The CDR3 bases are TGTGCCTACCGGGACAGGGGTGTTGAAAAACTGTTTTTT. It yields the protein CAYRDRGVEKLFF.

The chain combines TRBV28 with TRBJ2-3, with TRBD2 matching over 10 bases. The ends lost 2 bases at V and 2 bases at J; junction bases unmatched: 7. This CDR3 has 17 amino acids. The germline V gene has CDR1 MDHEN and CDR2 SYDVKM. The CDR3 sequence is CASSLLRTSGNTDTQYF. In DNA form, the CDR3 reads TGTGCCAGCAGTTTACTTAGGACTAGCGGAAACACAGATACGCAGTATTTT.

This clone came up once. In DNA form, the CDR3 reads TGTGCCAGCAGCCTCCTGGCAGCCTATAATTCACCCCTCCACTTT. Its protein is CASSLLAAYNSPLHF. The chain uses TRBV7-9 and TRBJ1-6; D is unresolved. CDR1 is SEHNR, CDR2 FQNEAQ, per germline (reference sequence). The V gene lost 5 bases and the J gene lost 2 bases, with 10 bases spanning the gap. The CDR3 contains 15 residues.

The chain couples TRBV5-1 to TRBJ1-4, with TRBD1 as a possible D gene (6 bases). Germline CDR1 reads SGHRS; CDR2 reads YFSETQ. The CDR3 length is 15 residues. Between the trimmed V and J ends, which lost 4 bases and 1 base, there was a span of 11 bases. The CDR3 sequence is CASSPKGGTNEKLFF. The DNA of the CDR3 is TGCGCCAGCAGCCCGAAGGGGGGAACTAATGAAAAACTGTTTTTT.

The table lists this clone with a count of one. The J gene is TRBJ1-5, the V gene TRBV28; possibly TRBD1 for D (5 bases). V lost 6 bases and J 2 bases, leaving 17 bases between the germline ends. The CDR3 loop spans 16 amino acids. CDR1 is MDHEN, CDR2 SYDVKM, per germline. The CDR3 region is CASSVRRGNGNQPQHF. The CDR3 nucleotides are TGTGCCAGCAGCGTCCGTCGGGGGAATGGCAATCAGCCCCAGCATTTT.

This sequence joins TRBV28 and TRBJ2-7; D is ambiguous. Trimming removed 5 bases from V and 3 bases from J, with 5 bases in between. The germline gives CDR1 MDHEN, CDR2 SYDVKM. The length of the CDR3 is 11 residues. As DNA, the CDR3 is TGTGCCAGCAGTCCGGACTACGAGCAGTACTTC. It codes for CASSPDYEQYF.

V gene TRBV11-3 combines with J gene TRBJ2-3; 7 bases are shared with TRBD2. After removal of 0 bases from V and 3 bases from J, the junction contained 0 bases not matched to a gene. CDR1 is SGHNT, CDR2 YENEEA, per germline. This CDR3 has 14 amino acids. Here the CDR3 reads CASSLDGGTDTQYF. The CDR3 DNA sequence: TGTGCCAGCAGCTTAGACGGGGGGACAGATACGCAGTATTTT.

This clone was observed a handful of times. The chain combines TRBV7-3 with TRBJ1-1, with D perhaps TRBD1 (6 bases). The germline V gene encodes CDR1 SGHTA and CDR2 FQGTGA. The CDR3 has 15 residues. Trimming left V 1 base short and J 5 bases short, with 14 bases between. CDR3 amino acids: CASSLKGRGGTEAFF. The DNA for the CDR3 is TGTGCCAGCAGCTTAAAAGGCAGGGGAGGGACTGAAGCTTTCTTT. The whole variable domain, filled in from reference TRBV7-3 and TRBJ1-1, reads GAGVSQTPSNKVTEKGKYVELRCDPISGHTALYWYRQSLGQGPEFLIYFQGTGAADDSGLPNDRFFAVRPEGSVSTLKIQRTERGDSAVYLCASSLKGRGGTEAFFGQGTRLTVV.

The gene calls are TRBV5-4 and TRBJ2-3, with 8 bases lining up with TRBD2. Germline V CDR1 and CDR2: SGHNT, YYREEE (reference sequence). The CDR3 has 16 amino acids. V shed 6 bases and J 0 bases; nucleotides not matched to a gene: 9. The CDR3 protein is CASKTTSGGSTDTQYF. CDR3 DNA: TGTGCCAGCAAAACAACAAGCGGGGGTAGCACAGATACGCAGTATTTT.

The chain has TRBV27 and TRBJ1-3, with TRBD1 matching over 7 bases. This CDR3 spans 14 amino acids. Trimming cost V 7 bases and J 4 bases; bases outside gene matches: 7. Germline CDR1 is MNHEY and CDR2 is SMNVEV (reference sequence). CDR3 protein: CASKRGLAGNTIYF. DNA for the CDR3: TGTGCCAGCAAGAGGGGGCTAGCGGGAAACACCATATATTTT.

V usage is TRBV30 and J usage is TRBJ2-7; 7 bases fit TRBD1. The CDR3 spans 14 residues. Germline assignment: CDR1 GTSNPN and CDR2 SVGIG (reference sequence). After removal of 5 bases from V and 0 bases from J, the junction contained 7 bases not matched to a gene. The CDR3 DNA sequence: TGTGCCTGGGACCCGACAGGGAGCTCCTACGAGCAGTACTTC. The encoded protein is CAWDPTGSSYEQYF.

The rearrangement uses TRBV28 and TRBJ2-7; D is ambiguous. The V end lost 4 bases, the J end lost 5 bases, and 12 bases lay between the germline ends. The germline gives CDR1 MDHEN, CDR2 SYDVKM. There are 13 residues in the CDR3. In DNA, the CDR3 is TGTGCCAGCAGTTCGGGCCACAGTCACGAGCAGTACTTC. It specifies CASSSGHSHEQYF.

The rearrangement links TRBV9 to TRBJ2-2; D is tentatively TRBD1 or TRBD2 (5 bases each). The V and J ends lost 4 bases and 3 bases respectively, with 16 bases between them. Germline loops: CDR1 SGDLS, CDR2 YYNGEE. CDR3 size: 16 residues. DNA for the CDR3: TGTGCCAGCAGCCCCCAGGGACCGCTATACACCGGGGAGCTGTTTTTT. This codes for CASSPQGPLYTGELFF.